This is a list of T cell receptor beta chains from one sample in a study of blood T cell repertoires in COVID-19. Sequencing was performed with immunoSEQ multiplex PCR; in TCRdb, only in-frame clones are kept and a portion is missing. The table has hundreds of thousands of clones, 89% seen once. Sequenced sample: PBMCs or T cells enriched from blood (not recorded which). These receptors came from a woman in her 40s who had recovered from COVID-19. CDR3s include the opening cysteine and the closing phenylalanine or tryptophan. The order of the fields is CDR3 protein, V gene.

CDR3: CASSLAGSGANVLTF
V: TRBV5-1

CDR3: CASYSNYGYTF
V: TRBV6-5

CDR3: CASSVGLAATDTQYF
V: TRBV9

CDR3: CASSGLHVEQFF
V: TRBV12-3/TRBV12-4

CDR3: CASSKRQGPPLAQHF
V: TRBV21-1

CDR3: CASSLTSSGEMYNEQFF
V: TRBV7-3

CDR3: CASSSLQGAAKNIQYF
V: TRBV7-9

CDR3: CSVLLAGAGEQFF
V: TRBV29-1

CDR3: CASQARGDTEAFF
V: TRBV18

CDR3: CASSQATGLADQETQYF
V: TRBV4-3

CDR3: CASGLAVQGNTEAFF
V: TRBV12-5

CDR3: CASSSLLAGLGNEQFF
V: TRBV7-8

CDR3: CASSLNSWGLQETQYF
V: TRBV11-2

CDR3: CASSPEGGYGYTF
V: TRBV18

CDR3: CATSRDLSGLDSPLHF
V: TRBV15

CDR3: CASSKLEGNYGYTF
V: TRBV19

CDR3: CASSDSRGGEQFF
V: TRBV6-4

CDR3: CASILGPGGGYTF
V: TRBV12-3/TRBV12-4

CDR3: CASSLRNTEAFF
V: TRBV5-6

CDR3: CASRGGLGVAQYF
V: TRBV27

CDR3: CASSLRGRGDTQYF
V: TRBV5-6

CDR3: CASSVGGGSPLHF
V: TRBV9

CDR3: CASSPLAGDGDTQYF
V: TRBV9

CDR3: CATSGGTSSGNTIYF
V: TRBV24-1

CDR3: CASSFRLQGGFF
V: TRBV28

CDR3: CASSVTGFANEKLFF
V: TRBV9

CDR3: CATSDTGTSGGSTYNEQFF
V: TRBV24-1

CDR3: CASSRDQRGNEQYF
V: TRBV27

CDR3: CASSVDRVGTEAFF
V: TRBV6-5

CDR3: CSVVARTGNYGYTF
V: TRBV29-1

CDR3: CASSQDQVSQGYEQFF
V: TRBV4-3

CDR3: CASSRMGPGGEKLFF
V: TRBV3-1/TRBV3-2

CDR3: CASSPFDRGHNQPQHF
V: TRBV18

CDR3: CASSLVRVSTDTQYF
V: TRBV11-3

CDR3: CASSRGSGTEAFF
V: TRBV10-1